Listed below are T cell receptor beta chains from one sample, sequenced in a study of cytomegalovirus exposure and HLA in healthy donors. Libraries were prepared by immunoSEQ multiplex PCR; TCRdb keeps only in-frame clonotypes and omits some of them. This table holds some 170,000 clones, 87% found once. Sequenced sample: PBMCs. These receptors all come from a woman aged 25 to 39 in good health and CMV-seronegative. CDR3s include the opening cysteine and the closing phenylalanine or tryptophan. A D gene is named only where the DNA matches it firmly. The listing skips clone size in some rows; elsewhere it reads once, few, many or a size class.

D gene: TRBD2; V gene: TRBV5-6; clone size: -; J gene: TRBJ2-3; CDR3 protein: CASSLLAGGSTDTQYF; CDR3 DNA: TGTGCCAGCAGCTTGTTAGCGGGGGGTAGCACAGATACGCAGTATTTT
D gene: -; V gene: TRBV12-2; clone size: few; J gene: TRBJ2-1; CDR3 protein: CASRPFQFF; CDR3 DNA: TGTGCAAGTCGCCCCTTTCAGTTCTTC
D gene: -; V gene: TRBV7-7; clone size: -; J gene: TRBJ2-1; CDR3 protein: CASSFGVVGEQFF; CDR3 DNA: TGTGCTAGCAGCTTCGGGGTTGTGGGTGAGCAGTTCTTC
D gene: -; V gene: TRBV2; clone size: -; J gene: TRBJ2-2; CDR3 protein: CASTDRNTGELFF; CDR3 DNA: TGTGCCAGCACCGACAGGAACACCGGGGAGCTGTTTTTT
D gene: -; V gene: TRBV4-2; clone size: -; J gene: TRBJ2-3; CDR3 protein: CASSQDKGQSTDTQYF; CDR3 DNA: TGTGCCAGCAGCCAAGATAAGGGACAAAGCACAGATACGCAGTATTTT
D gene: -; V gene: TRBV28; clone size: -; J gene: TRBJ1-5; CDR3 protein: CASSLSGPGGNQPQHF; CDR3 DNA: TGTGCCAGCAGTTTATCAGGGCCGGGGGGCAATCAGCCCCAGCATTTT
D gene: TRBD1; V gene: TRBV6-4; clone size: -; J gene: TRBJ2-2; CDR3 protein: CASSSGDSGGELFF; CDR3 DNA: TGTGCCAGCAGTTCCGGGGACAGTGGCGGGGAGCTGTTTTTT
D gene: TRBD1; V gene: TRBV27; clone size: few; J gene: TRBJ1-4; CDR3 protein: CASSSPDRGKKLFF; CDR3 DNA: TGTGCCAGCAGTTCCCCCGACAGGGGAAAAAAACTGTTTTTT
D gene: TRBD1; V gene: TRBV9; clone size: -; J gene: TRBJ2-3; CDR3 protein: CASSPRTGMTDTQYF; CDR3 DNA: TGTGCCAGCAGCCCAAGGACAGGGATGACAGATACGCAGTATTTT
D gene: -; V gene: TRBV5-1; clone size: few; J gene: TRBJ1-2; CDR3 protein: CASSLIGAGEHGYTF; CDR3 DNA: TGCGCCAGCAGCCTGATAGGAGCGGGGGAACATGGCTACACCTTC
D gene: TRBD1; V gene: TRBV29-1; clone size: -; J gene: TRBJ1-6; CDR3 protein: CSQIAWDRGANSPLHF; CDR3 DNA: TGCAGCCAAATTGCTTGGGACAGGGGCGCTAATTCACCCCTCCACTTT
D gene: -; V gene: TRBV28; clone size: -; J gene: TRBJ1-2; CDR3 protein: CASIPQGRLYGYTF; CDR3 DNA: TGTGCCAGTATACCCCAGGGCCGCCTCTATGGCTACACCTTC
D gene: TRBD1; V gene: TRBV6-4; clone size: -; J gene: TRBJ2-2; CDR3 protein: CASSDTGGIGELFF; CDR3 DNA: TGTGCCAGCAGTGACACAGGGGGCATCGGGGAGCTGTTTTTT
D gene: -; V gene: TRBV7-9; clone size: -; J gene: TRBJ2-2; CDR3 protein: CASSLGAQTNTGELFF; CDR3 DNA: TGTGCCAGCAGCTTAGGAGCTCAAACGAACACCGGGGAGCTGTTTTTT
D gene: TRBD1; V gene: TRBV5-1; clone size: -; J gene: TRBJ2-7; CDR3 protein: CASSLPETGGWSYEQYF; CDR3 DNA: TGCGCCAGCAGCTTGCCAGAAACAGGGGGTTGGTCCTACGAGCAGTACTTC
D gene: TRBD1; V gene: TRBV7-8; clone size: -; J gene: TRBJ1-1; CDR3 protein: CASSPRTGGNTEAFF; CDR3 DNA: TGTGCCAGCAGCCCAAGGACAGGGGGAAACACTGAAGCTTTCTTT
D gene: -; V gene: TRBV6-5; clone size: -; J gene: TRBJ2-1; CDR3 protein: CASSYRGKNSYNEQFF; CDR3 DNA: TGTGCCAGCAGTTACCGAGGGAAAAATTCCTACAATGAGCAGTTCTTC
D gene: -; V gene: TRBV6-1; clone size: few; J gene: TRBJ1-2; CDR3 protein: CASSEGGFGYTF; CDR3 DNA: TGTGCCAGCAGTGAAGGGGGCTTCGGCTACACCTTC
D gene: TRBD2; V gene: TRBV4-1; clone size: -; J gene: TRBJ2-4; CDR3 protein: CASSHRSGGPLYIQYF; CDR3 DNA: TGCGCCAGCAGCCATCGAAGCGGGGGGCCTTTGTACATTCAGTACTTC